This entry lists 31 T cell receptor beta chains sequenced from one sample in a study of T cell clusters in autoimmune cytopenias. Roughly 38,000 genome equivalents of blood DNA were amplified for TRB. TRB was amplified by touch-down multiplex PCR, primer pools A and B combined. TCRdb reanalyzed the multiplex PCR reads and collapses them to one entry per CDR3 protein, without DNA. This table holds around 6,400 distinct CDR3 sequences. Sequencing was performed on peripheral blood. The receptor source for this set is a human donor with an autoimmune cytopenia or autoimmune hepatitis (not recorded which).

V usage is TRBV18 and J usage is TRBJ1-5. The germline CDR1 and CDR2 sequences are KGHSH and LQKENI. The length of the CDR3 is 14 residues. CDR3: CASSPQGRDQPQHF.

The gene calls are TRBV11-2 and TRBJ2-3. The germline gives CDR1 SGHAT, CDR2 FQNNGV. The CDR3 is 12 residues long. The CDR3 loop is CASSLGGDTQYF.

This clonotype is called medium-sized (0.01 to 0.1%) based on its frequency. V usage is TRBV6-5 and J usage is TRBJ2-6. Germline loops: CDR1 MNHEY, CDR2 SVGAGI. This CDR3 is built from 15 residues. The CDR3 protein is CASSYRSSGANVLTF.

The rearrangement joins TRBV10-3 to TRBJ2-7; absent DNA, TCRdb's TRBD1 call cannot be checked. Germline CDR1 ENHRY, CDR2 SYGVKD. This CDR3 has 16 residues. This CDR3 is CAILGTRDGAAYEQYF.

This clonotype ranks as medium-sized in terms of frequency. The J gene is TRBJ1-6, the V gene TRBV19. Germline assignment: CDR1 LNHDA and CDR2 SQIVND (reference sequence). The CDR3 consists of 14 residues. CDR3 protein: CASSMGLRYSPLHF.

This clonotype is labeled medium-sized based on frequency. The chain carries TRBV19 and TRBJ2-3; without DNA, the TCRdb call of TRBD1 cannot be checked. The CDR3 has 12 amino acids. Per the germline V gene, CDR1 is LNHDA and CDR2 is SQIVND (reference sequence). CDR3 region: CASSIGKRTQYF.

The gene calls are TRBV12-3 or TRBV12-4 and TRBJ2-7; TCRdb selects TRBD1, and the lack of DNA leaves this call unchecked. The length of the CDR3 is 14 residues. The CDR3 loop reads CASSRTGLGYEQYF.

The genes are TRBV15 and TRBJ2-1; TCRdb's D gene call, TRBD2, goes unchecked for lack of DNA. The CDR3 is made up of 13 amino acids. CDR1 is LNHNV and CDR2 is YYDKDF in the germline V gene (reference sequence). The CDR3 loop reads CATSRISGTEQFF.

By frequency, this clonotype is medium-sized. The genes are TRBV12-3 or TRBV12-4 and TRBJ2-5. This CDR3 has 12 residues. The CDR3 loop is CASSFIWETQYF.

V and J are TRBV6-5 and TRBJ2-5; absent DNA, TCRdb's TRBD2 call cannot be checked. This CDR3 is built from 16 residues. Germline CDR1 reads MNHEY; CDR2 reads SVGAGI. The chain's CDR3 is CASSGQAGEGWETQYF.

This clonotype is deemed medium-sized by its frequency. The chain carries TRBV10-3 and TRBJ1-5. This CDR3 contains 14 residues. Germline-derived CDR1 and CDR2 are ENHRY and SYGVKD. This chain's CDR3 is CAINDGTHNQPQHF.

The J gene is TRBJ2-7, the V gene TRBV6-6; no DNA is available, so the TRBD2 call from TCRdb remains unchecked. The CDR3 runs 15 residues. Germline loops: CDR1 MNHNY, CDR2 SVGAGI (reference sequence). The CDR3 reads CASSYGGRVPNEQYF.

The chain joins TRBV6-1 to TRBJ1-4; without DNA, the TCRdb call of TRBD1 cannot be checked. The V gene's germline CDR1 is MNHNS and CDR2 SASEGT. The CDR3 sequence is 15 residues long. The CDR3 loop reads CASSEGPGRLEKLFF.

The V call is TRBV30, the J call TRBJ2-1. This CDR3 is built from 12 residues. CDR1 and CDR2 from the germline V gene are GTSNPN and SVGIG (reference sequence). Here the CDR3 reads CAWSVRLQEQFF.

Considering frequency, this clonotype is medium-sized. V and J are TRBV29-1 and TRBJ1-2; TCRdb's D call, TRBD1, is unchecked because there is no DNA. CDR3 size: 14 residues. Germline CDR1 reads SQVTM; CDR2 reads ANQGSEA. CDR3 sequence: CSVKRTATYYGYTF. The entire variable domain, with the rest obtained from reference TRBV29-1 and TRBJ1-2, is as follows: SAVISQKPSRDICQRGTSLTIQCQVDSQVTMMFWYRQQPGQSLTLIATANQGSEATYESGFVIDKFPISRPNLTFSTLTVSNMSPEDSSIYLCSVKRTATYYGYTFGSGTRLTVV.

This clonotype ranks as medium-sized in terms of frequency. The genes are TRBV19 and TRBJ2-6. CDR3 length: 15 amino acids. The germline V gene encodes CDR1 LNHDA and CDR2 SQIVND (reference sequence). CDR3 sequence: CASSPSSSGANVLTF.

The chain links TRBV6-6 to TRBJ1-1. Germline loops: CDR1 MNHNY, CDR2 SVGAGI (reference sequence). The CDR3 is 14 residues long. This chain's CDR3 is CASSYSPTHTEAFF.

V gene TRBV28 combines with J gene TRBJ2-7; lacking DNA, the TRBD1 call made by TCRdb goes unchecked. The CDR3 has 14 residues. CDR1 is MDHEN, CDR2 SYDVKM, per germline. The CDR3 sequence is CASTKRDSSYEQYF.

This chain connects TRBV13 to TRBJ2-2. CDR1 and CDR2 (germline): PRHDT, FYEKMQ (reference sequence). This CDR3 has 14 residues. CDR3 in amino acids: CASSSRTDTGELFF.

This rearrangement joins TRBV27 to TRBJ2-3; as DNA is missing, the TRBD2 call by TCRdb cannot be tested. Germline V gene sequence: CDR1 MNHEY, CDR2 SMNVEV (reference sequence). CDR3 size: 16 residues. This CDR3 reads CASFGLAGGTTDTQYF.

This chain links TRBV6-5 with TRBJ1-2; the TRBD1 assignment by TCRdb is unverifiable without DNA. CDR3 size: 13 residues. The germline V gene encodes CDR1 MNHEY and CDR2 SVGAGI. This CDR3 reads CASSLGGTYGYTF.

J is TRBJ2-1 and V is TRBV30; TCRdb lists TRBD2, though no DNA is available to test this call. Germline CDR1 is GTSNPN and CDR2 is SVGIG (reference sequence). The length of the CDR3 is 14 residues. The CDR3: CAWSIGGSGYEQFF.

This chain's CDR3 is CSANQGLARVETQYF. The chain recombines TRBV20-1 with TRBJ2-5; TCRdb gives TRBD2 as the D gene, but with no DNA this cannot be confirmed. Germline V lookup: CDR1 DFQATT, CDR2 SNEGSKA (reference sequence). This CDR3 is 15 amino acids long.

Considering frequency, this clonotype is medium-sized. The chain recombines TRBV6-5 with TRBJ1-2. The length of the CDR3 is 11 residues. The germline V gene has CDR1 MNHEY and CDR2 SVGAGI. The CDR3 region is CASSYGDGYTF.

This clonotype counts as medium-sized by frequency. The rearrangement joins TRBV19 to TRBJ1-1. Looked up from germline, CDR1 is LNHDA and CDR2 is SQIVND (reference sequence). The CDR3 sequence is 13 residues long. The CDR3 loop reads CASSISANTEAFF.

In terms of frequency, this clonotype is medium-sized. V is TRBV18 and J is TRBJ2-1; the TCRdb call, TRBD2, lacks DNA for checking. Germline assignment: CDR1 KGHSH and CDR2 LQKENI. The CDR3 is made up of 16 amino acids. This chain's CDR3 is CASSPVRTSGYNEQFF.

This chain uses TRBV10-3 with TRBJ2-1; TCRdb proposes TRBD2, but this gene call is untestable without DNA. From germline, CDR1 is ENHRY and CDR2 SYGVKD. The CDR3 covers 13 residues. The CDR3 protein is CATRAGPGHEQFF.

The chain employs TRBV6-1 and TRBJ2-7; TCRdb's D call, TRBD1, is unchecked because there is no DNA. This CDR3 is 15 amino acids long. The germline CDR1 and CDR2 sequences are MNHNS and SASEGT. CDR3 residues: CASSEGDWTGLEQYF.

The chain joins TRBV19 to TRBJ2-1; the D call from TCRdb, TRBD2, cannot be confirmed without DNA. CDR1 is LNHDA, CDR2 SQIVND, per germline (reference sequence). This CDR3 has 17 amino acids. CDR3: CASSMSSGRNSYNEQFF.

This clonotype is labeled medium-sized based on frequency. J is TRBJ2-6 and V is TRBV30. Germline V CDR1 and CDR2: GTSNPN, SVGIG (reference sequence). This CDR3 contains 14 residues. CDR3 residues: CAWSSAGGANVLTF.

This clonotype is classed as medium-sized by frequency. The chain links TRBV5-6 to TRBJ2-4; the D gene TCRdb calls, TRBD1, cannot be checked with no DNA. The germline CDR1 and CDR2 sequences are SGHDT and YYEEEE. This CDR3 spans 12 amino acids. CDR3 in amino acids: CASSLERDRPHF.